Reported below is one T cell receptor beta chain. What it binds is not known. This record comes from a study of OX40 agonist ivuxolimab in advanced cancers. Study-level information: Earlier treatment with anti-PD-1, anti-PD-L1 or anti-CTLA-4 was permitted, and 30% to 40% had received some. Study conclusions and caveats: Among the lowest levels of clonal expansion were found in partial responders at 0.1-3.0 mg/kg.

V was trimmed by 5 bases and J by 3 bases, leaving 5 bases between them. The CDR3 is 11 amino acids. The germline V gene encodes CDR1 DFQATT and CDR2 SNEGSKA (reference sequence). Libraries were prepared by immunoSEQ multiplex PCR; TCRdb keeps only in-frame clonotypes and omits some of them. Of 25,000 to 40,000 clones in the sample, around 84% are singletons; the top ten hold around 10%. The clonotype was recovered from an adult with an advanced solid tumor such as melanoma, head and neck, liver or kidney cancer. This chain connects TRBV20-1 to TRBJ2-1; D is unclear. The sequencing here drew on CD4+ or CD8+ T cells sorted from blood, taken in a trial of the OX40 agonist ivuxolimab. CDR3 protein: CSAPFYNEQFF. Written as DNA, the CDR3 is TGCAGTGCTCCCTTCTACAATGAGCAGTTCTTC.